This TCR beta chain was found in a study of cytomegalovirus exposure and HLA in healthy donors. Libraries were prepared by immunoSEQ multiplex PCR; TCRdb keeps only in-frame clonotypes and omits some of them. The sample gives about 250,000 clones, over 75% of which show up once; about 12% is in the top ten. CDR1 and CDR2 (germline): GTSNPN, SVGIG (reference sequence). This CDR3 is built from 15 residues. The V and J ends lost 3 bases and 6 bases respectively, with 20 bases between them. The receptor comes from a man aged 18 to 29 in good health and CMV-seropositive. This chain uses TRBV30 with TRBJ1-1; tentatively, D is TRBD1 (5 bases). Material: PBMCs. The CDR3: CAWSTPGTLSAEAFF. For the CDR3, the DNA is TGTGCCTGGAGCACCCCAGGGACCCTATCCGCTGAAGCTTTCTTT. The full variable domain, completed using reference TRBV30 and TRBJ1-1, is SQTIHQWPATLVQPVGSPLSLECTVEGTSNPNLYWYRQAAGRGLQLLFYSVGIGQISSEVPQNLSASRPQDRQFILSSKKLLLSDSGFYLCAWSTPGTLSAEAFFGQGTRLTVV.